The 9 T cell receptor beta chains presented below share a single source sample, sequenced in a study of blood T cell repertoires in COVID-19. Using immunoSEQ multiplex PCR, the repertoire was profiled, and TCRdb retains in-frame clones only, with some absent. The data hold around 300,000 clones, with around 90% observed a single time. Sequenced: PBMCs or T cells enriched from blood (not recorded which). The receptors here all came from a woman in her late teens or twenties with acute COVID-19.

The J gene is TRBJ2-1, the V gene TRBV5-1; D is possibly TRBD2 (11 bases). The V end lost 2 bases, the J end lost 1 base, and 22 bases lay between the germline ends. The CDR3 covers 19 residues. Looked up from germline, CDR1 is SGHRS and CDR2 is YFSETQ. The CDR3 here is CASSFGDRGLAASYNEQFF. CDR3 nucleotides: TGCGCCAGCAGCTTCGGGGACAGGGGACTAGCGGCTTCCTACAATGAGCAGTTCTTC.

The chain uses TRBV11-3 and TRBJ2-1, with 7 bases lining up with TRBD1. The germline gives CDR1 SGHNT, CDR2 YENEEA. This CDR3 comprises 12 residues. J lost 15 bases, V lost 4 bases, and 9 bases had no gene match. CDR3 DNA: TGTGCCAGCAGCTCCGCGACAGGGACCCCGTTCTTC. Translation: CASSSATGTPFF.

This clone occurred once. The CDR3 sequence: CASSFRRSSYEQYF. CDR3 nucleotide sequence: TGTGCCAGCAGTTTCCGTAGGAGCTCCTACGAGCAGTACTTC. The chain uses TRBV27 and TRBJ2-7; D is ambiguous. The CDR3 has 14 residues. Trimming left V 3 bases short and J 0 bases short, with 9 bases between. CDR1 and CDR2 (germline): MNHEY, SMNVEV (reference sequence).

The chain is built from TRBV3-1 (or the pseudogene TRBV3-2) and TRBJ2-1; TRBD2 agrees at 12 bases. The CDR3 sequence is 16 residues long. Germline trimming cut 2 bases from V and 10 bases from J; bases unmatched to any gene: 9. Germline lookup yields CDR1 LGHDT and CDR2 YNNKEL (reference sequence). The CDR3 DNA sequence: TGTGCCAGCAGCCAAAGGCCAGGACTAGCGGGAAACGAGCAGTTCTTC. Residues: CASSQRPGLAGNEQFF.

V usage is TRBV5-6 and J usage is TRBJ2-6; no clear D. Germline loops: CDR1 SGHDT, CDR2 YYEEEE. This CDR3 has 16 residues. The V and J ends lost 2 bases and 1 base respectively, with 10 bases between them. CDR3 sequence: CASSLREKSGANVLTF. CDR3 in DNA: TGTGCCAGCAGCTTACGCGAAAAGTCTGGGGCCAACGTCCTGACTTTC.

The rearrangement links TRBV28 to TRBJ2-2, with a possible D match to TRBD1 (6 bases). V dropped 4 bases and J dropped 6 bases, with 12 bases sitting between them. Germline V gene sequence: CDR1 MDHEN, CDR2 SYDVKM. This CDR3 comprises 14 residues. The CDR3 nucleotides are TGTGCCAGCAGTTCCGGACAGCTGTCCGGGGAGCTGTTTTTT. Encoded protein: CASSSGQLSGELFF.

CDR3 in DNA: TGCAGTGTCTCGCCGGGGAATGAGCAGTTCTTC. It translates to CSVSPGNEQFF. The chain combines TRBV20-1 with TRBJ2-1; D is possibly TRBD2 (5 bases). V gave up 7 bases and J gave up 7 bases, with 11 bases separating them. From germline, CDR1 is DFQATT and CDR2 SNEGSKA (reference sequence). This CDR3 has 11 amino acids.

The rearrangement joins TRBV3-1 (or the pseudogene TRBV3-2) to TRBJ1-6; tentatively, D is TRBD1 (5 bases). V was pared by 0 bases and J by 7 bases, with 7 bases between. In germline, CDR1 is LGHDT, CDR2 YNNKEL (reference sequence). The CDR3 is made up of 14 amino acids. The CDR3 loop reads CASSQEGPNSPLHF. For the CDR3, the DNA is TGTGCCAGCAGCCAAGAGGGGCCGAATTCACCCCTCCACTTT.

This clone has a single count. The V and J genes are TRBV19 and TRBJ1-6, with 8 bases fitting TRBD1. Germline CDR1 LNHDA, CDR2 SQIVND (reference sequence). The CDR3 contains 14 residues. V lost 9 bases to trimming and J lost 3 bases; unmatched junction nucleotides: 4. The CDR3 region is CASQTGDYNSPLHF. The DNA of the CDR3 is TGTGCCAGCCAGACAGGGGACTATAATTCACCCCTCCACTTT.